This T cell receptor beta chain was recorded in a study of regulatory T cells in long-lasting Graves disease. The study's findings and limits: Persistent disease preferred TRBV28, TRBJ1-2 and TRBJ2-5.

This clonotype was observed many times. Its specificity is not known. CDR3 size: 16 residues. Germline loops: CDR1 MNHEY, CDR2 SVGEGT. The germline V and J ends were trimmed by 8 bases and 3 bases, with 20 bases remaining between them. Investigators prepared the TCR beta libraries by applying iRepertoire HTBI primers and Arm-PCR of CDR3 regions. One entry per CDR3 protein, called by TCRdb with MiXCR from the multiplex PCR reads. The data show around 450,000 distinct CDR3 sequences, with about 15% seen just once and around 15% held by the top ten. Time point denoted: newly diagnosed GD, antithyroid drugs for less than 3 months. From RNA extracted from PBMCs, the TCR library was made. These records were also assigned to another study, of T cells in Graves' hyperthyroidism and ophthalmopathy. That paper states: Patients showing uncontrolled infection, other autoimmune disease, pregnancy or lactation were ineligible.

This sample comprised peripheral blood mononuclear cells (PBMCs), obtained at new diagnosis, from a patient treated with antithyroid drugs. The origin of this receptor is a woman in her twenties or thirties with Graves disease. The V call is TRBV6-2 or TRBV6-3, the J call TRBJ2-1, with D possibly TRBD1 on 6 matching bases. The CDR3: CASGNRVATYYNEQFF. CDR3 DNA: TGTGCCAGCGGAAACAGGGTAGCAACGTACTACAATGAGCAGTTCTTC.